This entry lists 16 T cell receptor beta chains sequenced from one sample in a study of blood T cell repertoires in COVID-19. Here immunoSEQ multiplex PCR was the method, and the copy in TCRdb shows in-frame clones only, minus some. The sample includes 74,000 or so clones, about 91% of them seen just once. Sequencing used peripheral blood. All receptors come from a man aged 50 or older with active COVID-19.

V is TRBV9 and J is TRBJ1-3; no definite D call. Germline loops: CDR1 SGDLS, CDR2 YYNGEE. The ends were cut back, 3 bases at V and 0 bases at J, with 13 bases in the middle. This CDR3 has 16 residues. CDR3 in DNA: TGTGCCAGCAGCGGTATTGACACCCTCTCTGGAAACACCATATATTTT. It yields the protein CASSGIDTLSGNTIYF. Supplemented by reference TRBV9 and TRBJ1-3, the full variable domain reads DSGVTQTPKHLITATGQRVTLRCSPRSGDLSVYWYQQSLDQGLQFLIQYYNGEERAKGNILERFSAQQFPDLHSELNLSSLELGDSALYFCASSGIDTLSGNTIYFGEGSWLTVV.

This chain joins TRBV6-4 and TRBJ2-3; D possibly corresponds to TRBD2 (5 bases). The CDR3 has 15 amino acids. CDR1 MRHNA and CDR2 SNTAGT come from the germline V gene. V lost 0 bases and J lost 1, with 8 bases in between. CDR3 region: CASSDSWTGTDTQYF. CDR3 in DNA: TGTGCCAGCAGTGACTCCTGGACTGGCACAGATACGCAGTATTTT.

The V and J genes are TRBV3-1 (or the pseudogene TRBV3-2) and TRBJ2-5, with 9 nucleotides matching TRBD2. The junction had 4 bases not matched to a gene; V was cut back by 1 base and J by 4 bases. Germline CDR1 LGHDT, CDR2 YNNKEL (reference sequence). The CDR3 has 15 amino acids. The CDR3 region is CASSQGGGGGETQYF. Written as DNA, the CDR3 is TGTGCCAGCAGCCAAGGCGGGGGGGGCGGAGAGACCCAGTACTTC.

This chain's CDR3 is CASSLKGGGKNIQYF. CDR3 coding DNA: TGTGCCAGCAGCTTAAAGGGCGGAGGCAAAAACATTCAGTACTTC. The J gene is TRBJ2-4, the V gene TRBV7-9; possibly TRBD2 for D (5 bases). The CDR3 covers 15 residues. From germline, CDR1 is SEHNR and CDR2 FQNEAQ (reference sequence). The V gene lost 2 bases and the J gene lost 3 bases, with 11 bases spanning the gap.

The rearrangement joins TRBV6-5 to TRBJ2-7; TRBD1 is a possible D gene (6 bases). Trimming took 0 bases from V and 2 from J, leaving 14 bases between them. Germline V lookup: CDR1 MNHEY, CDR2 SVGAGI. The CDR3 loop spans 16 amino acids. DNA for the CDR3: TGTGCCAGCAGTTACTCGAATTGGGACACTGCCTACGAGCAGTACTTC. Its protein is CASSYSNWDTAYEQYF.

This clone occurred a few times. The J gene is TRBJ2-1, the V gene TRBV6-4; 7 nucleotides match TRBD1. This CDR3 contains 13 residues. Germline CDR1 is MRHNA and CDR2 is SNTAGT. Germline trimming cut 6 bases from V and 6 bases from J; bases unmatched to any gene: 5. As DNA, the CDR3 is TGTGCCAGCAGCGGGACAGCTTCCAATGAGCAGTTCTTC. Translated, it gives CASSGTASNEQFF.

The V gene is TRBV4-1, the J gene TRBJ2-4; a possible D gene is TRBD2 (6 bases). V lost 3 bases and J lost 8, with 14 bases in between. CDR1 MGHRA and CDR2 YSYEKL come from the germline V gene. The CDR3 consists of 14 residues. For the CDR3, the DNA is TGCGCCAGCAGCCAGGGCGGGACCAACCACATTCAGTACTTC. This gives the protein CASSQGGTNHIQYF.

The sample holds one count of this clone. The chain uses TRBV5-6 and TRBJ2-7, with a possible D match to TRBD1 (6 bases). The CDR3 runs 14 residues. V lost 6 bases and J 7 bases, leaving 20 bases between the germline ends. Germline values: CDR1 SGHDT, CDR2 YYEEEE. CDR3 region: CASTLGGGPREQYF. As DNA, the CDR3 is TGTGCCAGCACCCTCGGTGGGGGCCCGCGGGAGCAGTACTTC.

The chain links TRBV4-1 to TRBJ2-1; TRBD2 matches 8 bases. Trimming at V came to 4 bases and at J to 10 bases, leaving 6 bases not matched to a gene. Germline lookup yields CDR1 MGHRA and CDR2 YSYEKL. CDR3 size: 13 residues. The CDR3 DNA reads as TGCGCCAGCAGCCCGCGGACGGGGGGGGAGCAGTTCTTC. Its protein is CASSPRTGGEQFF.

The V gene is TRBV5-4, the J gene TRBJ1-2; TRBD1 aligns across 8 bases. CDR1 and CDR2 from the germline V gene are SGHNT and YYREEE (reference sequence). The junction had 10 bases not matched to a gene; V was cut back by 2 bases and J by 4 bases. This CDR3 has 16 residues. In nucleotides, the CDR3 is TGTGCCAGCAGCTTAGCCGCCCCCGGGACAGGCTATGGCTACACCTTC. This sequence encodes CASSLAAPGTGYGYTF.

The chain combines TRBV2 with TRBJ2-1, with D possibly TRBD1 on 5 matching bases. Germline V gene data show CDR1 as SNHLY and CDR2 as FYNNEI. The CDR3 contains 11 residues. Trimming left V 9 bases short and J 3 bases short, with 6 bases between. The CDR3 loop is CASRGYNEQFF. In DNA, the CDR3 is TGTGCCAGTAGGGGCTACAATGAGCAGTTCTTC.

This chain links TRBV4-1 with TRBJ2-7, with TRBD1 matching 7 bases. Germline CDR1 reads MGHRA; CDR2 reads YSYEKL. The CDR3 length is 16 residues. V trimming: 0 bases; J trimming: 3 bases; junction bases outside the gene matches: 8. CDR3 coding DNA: TGCGCCAGCAGCCAAGATGGGCGGAGGACAGGCTACGAGCAGTACTTC. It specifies CASSQDGRRTGYEQYF.

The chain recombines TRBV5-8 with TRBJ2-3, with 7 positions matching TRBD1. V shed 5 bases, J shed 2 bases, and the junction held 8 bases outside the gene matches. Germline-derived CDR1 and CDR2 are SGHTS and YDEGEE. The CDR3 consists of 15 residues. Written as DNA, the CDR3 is TGTGCCAGCAGTCCTCCGGGACAGCTCACAGATACGCAGTATTTT. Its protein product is CASSPPGQLTDTQYF.

This CDR3 is CASSPPWDSNTIYF. CDR3 nucleotides: TGTGCCAGCTCACCACCCTGGGACAGCAACACCATATATTTT. The genes are TRBV18 and TRBJ1-3; 7 bases fit TRBD1. Trimming cost V 0 bases and J 7 bases; bases outside gene matches: 3. Germline lookup yields CDR1 KGHSH and CDR2 LQKENI. The CDR3 has 14 residues. Using reference TRBV18 and TRBJ1-3 for the parts outside the CDR3, the full variable domain is NAGVMQNPRHLVRRRGQEARLRCSPMKGHSHVYWYRQLPEEGLKFMVYLQKENIIDESGMPKERFSAEFPKEGPSILRIQQVVRGDSAAYFCASSPPWDSNTIYFGEGSWLTVV.

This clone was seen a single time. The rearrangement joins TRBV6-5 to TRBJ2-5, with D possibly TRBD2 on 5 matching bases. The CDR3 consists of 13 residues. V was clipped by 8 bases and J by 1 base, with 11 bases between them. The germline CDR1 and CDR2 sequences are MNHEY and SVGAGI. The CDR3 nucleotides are TGTGCCAGCTCGGGATCATTCCAAGAGACCCAGTACTTC. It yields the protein CASSGSFQETQYF.

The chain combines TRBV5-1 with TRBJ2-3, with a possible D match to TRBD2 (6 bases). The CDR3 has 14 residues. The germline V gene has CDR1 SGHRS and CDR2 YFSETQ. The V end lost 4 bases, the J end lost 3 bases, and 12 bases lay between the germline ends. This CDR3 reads CASSPDSGTDTQYF. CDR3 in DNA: TGCGCCAGCAGCCCTGACAGCGGGACAGATACGCAGTATTTT.